A single sample gave rise to the 10 T cell receptor beta chains below, sequenced in a study of a mutant IDH1 vaccine in newly diagnosed glioma. Data came from immunoSEQ multiplex PCR; TCRdb stores just in-frame clones and leaves some out. Of 15,000 to 20,000 clones in the sample, roughly 96% were seen once. Documented time point: baseline, week 1 (first vaccination visit). The sample's treatment: pre-vaccination baseline after standard-of-care therapy. Sequencing used peripheral blood mononuclear cells (PBMCs), obtained from a glioma patient treated with radiotherapy, temozolomide or both. These TCRs come from a woman younger than 30 with glioma. Some clones in this sample may be carry-over from other donors' samples.

The count of this clone is one. The gene calls are TRBV2 and TRBJ1-5; D unclear. The germline V gene has CDR1 SNHLY and CDR2 FYNNEI. Trimming left V 4 bases short and J 7 bases short, with 17 bases between. This CDR3 region has 15 residues. The CDR3 DNA sequence: TGTGCCAGCAGTGTTCAATCGTCCGGGATCCAGCCCCAGCATTTT. Protein sequence: CASSVQSSGIQPQHF.

The rearrangement uses TRBV28 and TRBJ1-1, with D tentatively TRBD1 (6 bases). The V end lost 4 bases, the J end lost 4 bases, and 16 bases lay between the germline ends. Germline V CDR1 and CDR2: MDHEN, SYDVKM. This CDR3 spans 15 amino acids. CDR3 in amino acids: CASSYLGGWGTEAFF. The CDR3 DNA reads as TGTGCCAGCAGTTACCTAGGGGGGTGGGGCACTGAAGCTTTCTTT.

The J gene is TRBJ2-3, the V gene TRBV14; D may match TRBD1 or TRBD2 (5 bases each). Germline V CDR1 and CDR2: SGHDN, FVKESK. Trimming stripped 6 bases from V and 0 bases from J, with 13 bases between. The CDR3 loop spans 15 amino acids. The CDR3 DNA sequence: TGTGCCAGCAGTCCCTTTGGGGGTAGCACAGATACGCAGTATTTT. This codes for CASSPFGGSTDTQYF.

The rearrangement links TRBV11-2 to TRBJ2-7, with D possibly matching TRBD2 (6 bases). Germline CDR1 is SGHAT and CDR2 is FQNNGV. The CDR3 sequence is 17 residues long. The ends were cut back, 5 bases at V and 0 bases at J, with 20 bases in the middle. The CDR3 is CASSLRYGTPSSYEQYF. CDR3 DNA sequence: TGTGCCAGCAGCCTGAGGTACGGGACTCCTAGCTCCTACGAGCAGTACTTC.

This CDR3 reads CASSSGTGSYEQYF. In DNA, the CDR3 is TGTGCCAGCAGCTCCGGGACAGGTAGTTACGAGCAGTACTTC. V and J are TRBV7-9 and TRBJ2-7, with TRBD1 matching 8 bases. Germline CDR1 is SEHNR and CDR2 is FQNEAQ (reference sequence). This CDR3 spans 14 amino acids. The V and J ends lost 4 bases and 4 bases, in that order; junction bases with no gene match: 6. The whole variable domain, remainder taken from reference TRBV7-9 and TRBJ2-7, is DTGVSQNPRHKITKRGQNVTFRCDPISEHNRLYWYRQTLGQGPEFLTYFQNEAQLEKSRLLSDRFSAERPKGSFSTLEIQRTEQGDSAMYLCASSSGTGSYEQYFGPGTRLTVT.

This rearrangement joins TRBV19 to TRBJ1-6; D unclear. V lost 1 base, J lost 6 bases, and 13 bases lay in between. This CDR3 contains 16 residues. The germline V gene encodes CDR1 LNHDA and CDR2 SQIVND (reference sequence). CDR3 amino acids: CASSIGPPRVNSPLHF. CDR3 in DNA: TGTGCCAGTAGTATAGGGCCACCGAGGGTTAATTCACCCCTCCACTTT.

This chain uses TRBV6-5 with TRBJ2-3; D gene uncertain. Looked up from germline, CDR1 is MNHEY and CDR2 is SVGAGI. The CDR3 spans 13 residues. V lost 2 bases to trimming and J lost 3 bases, with 6 bases between them. DNA of the CDR3: TGTGCCAGCAGTTACGCTTATACAGATACGCAGTATTTT. Translation gives CASSYAYTDTQYF.

V and J are TRBV2 and TRBJ2-1, with unresolved D. This CDR3 region has 11 residues. The germline gives CDR1 SNHLY, CDR2 FYNNEI. V lost 6 bases to trimming and J lost 5 bases, with 5 bases between them. The CDR3 DNA reads TGTGCCAGCAGCACTAACAATGAGCAGTTCTTC. It translates to CASSTNNEQFF.

CDR3 nucleotides: TGTGCCAGTAGTGGGAGGTCTTCGGGAGGCTACACCTTC. Translated: CASSGRSSGGYTF. V and J are TRBV19 and TRBJ1-2; D gene uncertain. The V gene lost 5 bases and the J gene lost 8 bases, with 15 bases spanning the gap. Germline V gene sequence: CDR1 LNHDA, CDR2 SQIVND (reference sequence). The CDR3 length is 13 residues.

This clone was found once. This chain uses TRBV7-8 with TRBJ2-2; 7 nucleotides agree with TRBD2. CDR1 is SGHVS, CDR2 FQNEAQ, per germline. V was clipped by 3 bases and J by 4 bases; unmatched bases: 5. This CDR3 is built from 15 residues. CDR3 protein: CASSFWGGSTGELFF. DNA for the CDR3: TGTGCCAGCAGCTTTTGGGGGGGTTCCACCGGGGAGCTGTTTTTT.